The next 15 T cell receptor beta chains were all read from a single sample in a study of T cell repertoires in cytomegalovirus infection. These receptors' antigens are unknown. Each CDR3 protein gets one entry after TCRdb re-called the reads with MiXCR. The data hold 62,000 or so distinct CDR3 sequences, with roughly a fifth observed a single time. The sequenced sample was CD8+ T cells from cultured PBMCs, obtained from culture after CMV antigen stimulation. The receptors here all came from a human donor in good health (CMV status not recorded). Some clones in this sample may be carry-over from other donors' samples.

This clonotype came up a few times. One end of the junction does not line up with germline, which may come from a read error. CDR3 sequence reads: CASSPRGFAEAFF. The CDR3 DNA follows: TGTGCTAGCAGCCCGAGGGGTTTCGCTGAAGCTTTCTTT. The V and J genes are TRBV7-6 and TRBJ1-1, with a tentative D call TRBD1 (5 bases). CDR3 size: 13 residues. Per the germline V gene, CDR1 is SGHVS and CDR2 is FNYEAQ.

The chain is built from TRBV6-2 or TRBV6-3 and TRBJ1-1; TRBD1 is a possible D gene (5 bases). Germline V lookup: CDR1 MNHEY, CDR2 SVGEGT. V was pared by 6 bases and J by 4 bases, with 15 bases between. This CDR3 contains 14 residues. CDR3 region: CASSARVIGTEAFF. Written as DNA, the CDR3 is TGTGCCAGCAGCGCCAGGGTGATTGGCACTGAAGCTTTCTTT.

This clonotype was found a few times. J is TRBJ1-5 and V is TRBV6-2 or TRBV6-3; TRBD1 matches at 10 bases. This CDR3 contains 15 residues. V gave up 5 bases and J gave up 6 bases; unmatched junction bases: 7. Germline assignment: CDR1 MNHEY and CDR2 SVGEGT. This chain's CDR3 is CASSPGTGVSQPQHF. The CDR3 bases are TGTGCCAGCAGTCCCGGGACAGGGGTTAGTCAGCCCCAGCATTTT.

This chain joins TRBV4-1 and TRBJ1-1; no definite D call. The CDR3 is 14 residues long. In germline, CDR1 is MGHRA, CDR2 YSYEKL. Trimming pared 2 bases from V and 6 bases from J, leaving 13 bases between. The CDR3 coding sequence is TGCGCCAGCAGCCAACAGAATTTGGTACCTGAAGCTTTCTTT. It yields the protein CASSQQNLVPEAFF.

This clonotype turned up a few times. This sequence joins TRBV10-3 and TRBJ1-2, with 10 bases lining up with TRBD1. V lost 0 bases and J lost 2; bases outside the gene matches: 3. Germline-derived CDR1 and CDR2 are ENHRY and SYGVKD. The CDR3 totals 16 residues. The CDR3 region is CAISESGDRGNYGYTF. DNA for the CDR3: TGTGCCATCAGTGAGTCGGGGGACAGGGGAAACTATGGCTACACCTTC.

The DNA for the CDR3 is TGTGCCAGCAGTGAATTGGAGGGTCAAAGCCAGCCCCAGCATTTT. Its protein is CASSELEGQSQPQHF. The genes are TRBV6-1 and TRBJ1-5; D is uncertain. V lost 2 bases and J lost 7, with 15 bases in between. CDR1 is MNHNS and CDR2 is SASEGT in the germline V gene. There are 15 residues in the CDR3.

The chain employs TRBV7-2 and TRBJ2-7; D is ambiguous. CDR1 is SGHTA and CDR2 is FQGNSA in the germline V gene. The CDR3 length is 15 residues. The ends were cut back, 1 base at V and 0 bases at J, with 10 bases in the middle. CDR3 DNA sequence: TGTGCCAGCAGCTTAGTTTCAGCAGCCTCCTACGAGCAGTACTTC. This translates into CASSLVSAASYEQYF.

This clonotype was counted many times. V and J are TRBV10-2 and TRBJ1-1; D is possibly TRBD1 (6 bases). This CDR3 contains 13 residues. In germline, CDR1 is WSHSY, CDR2 SAAADI. Trimming stripped 0 bases from V and 9 bases from J, with 11 bases between. The CDR3: CASSESPGAKAFF. Written as DNA, the CDR3 is TGCGCCAGCAGTGAGTCCCCAGGGGCCAAAGCTTTCTTT.

The chain joins TRBV19 to TRBJ1-1; D gene ambiguous. V dropped 3 bases and J dropped 5 bases, with 10 bases sitting between them. Looked up from germline, CDR1 is LNHDA and CDR2 is SQIVND (reference sequence). The CDR3 totals 13 residues. CDR3 DNA sequence: TGTGCCAGTAGTATCAATGAGATGACTGAAGCTTTCTTT. This sequence encodes CASSINEMTEAFF.

The chain joins TRBV7-9 to TRBJ1-2; D is undetermined. Germline assignment: CDR1 SEHNR and CDR2 FQNEAQ (reference sequence). The CDR3 loop spans 16 amino acids. Trimming pared 7 bases from V and 4 bases from J, leaving 22 bases between. Here the CDR3 reads CASTSVIFRHFYGYTF. CDR3 in DNA: TGTGCCAGCACCTCGGTAATATTTCGGCACTTCTATGGCTACACCTTC.

The chain recombines TRBV28 with TRBJ1-1; no definite D call. This CDR3 spans 14 amino acids. In germline, CDR1 is MDHEN, CDR2 SYDVKM. V shed 5 bases and J shed 5 bases, with 15 bases lying between them. The CDR3, as DNA: TGTGCCAGCAGTCCCCCCGGACCTCGTACTGAAGCTTTCTTT. Amino acid sequence: CASSPPGPRTEAFF.

The chain couples TRBV6-1 to TRBJ2-3; D not resolved. The CDR3 spans 14 residues. Germline CDR1 MNHNS, CDR2 SASEGT. The V gene lost 1 base and the J gene lost 2 bases, with 7 bases spanning the gap. CDR3 region: CASSEEGSTDTQYF. The CDR3 DNA reads as TGTGCCAGCAGTGAAGAGGGTTCCACAGATACGCAGTATTTT.

The J gene is TRBJ2-1, the V gene TRBV7-8; D uncertain. Germline values: CDR1 SGHVS, CDR2 FQNEAQ. This CDR3 has 13 amino acids. V was pared by 3 bases and J by 4 bases, with 7 bases between. The CDR3 here is CASSFRSYNEQFF. The CDR3, as DNA: TGTGCCAGCAGCTTCAGATCTTACAATGAGCAGTTCTTC.

The genes are TRBV4-3 and TRBJ2-5, with TRBD1 as a possible D gene (6 bases). This CDR3 has 16 residues. V was cut by 0 bases and J by 5 bases, with 16 bases left in between. Looked up from germline, CDR1 is LGHNA and CDR2 is YSLEER. The CDR3 sequence: CASSQEIMGAGETQYF. CDR3 nucleotides: TGCGCCAGCAGCCAAGAGATTATGGGGGCAGGGGAGACCCAGTACTTC.

The gene calls are TRBV4-1 and TRBJ1-5; D call uncertain. Germline V gene lookup returns CDR1 MGHRA and CDR2 YSYEKL. Between the trimmed V and J ends, which lost 4 bases and 3 bases, there was a span of 16 bases. The CDR3 runs 16 residues. The CDR3 region has the DNA TGCGCCAGCAGCCCATTCAAGGGAAGGAACAATCAGCCCCAGCATTTT. As protein: CASSPFKGRNNQPQHF.